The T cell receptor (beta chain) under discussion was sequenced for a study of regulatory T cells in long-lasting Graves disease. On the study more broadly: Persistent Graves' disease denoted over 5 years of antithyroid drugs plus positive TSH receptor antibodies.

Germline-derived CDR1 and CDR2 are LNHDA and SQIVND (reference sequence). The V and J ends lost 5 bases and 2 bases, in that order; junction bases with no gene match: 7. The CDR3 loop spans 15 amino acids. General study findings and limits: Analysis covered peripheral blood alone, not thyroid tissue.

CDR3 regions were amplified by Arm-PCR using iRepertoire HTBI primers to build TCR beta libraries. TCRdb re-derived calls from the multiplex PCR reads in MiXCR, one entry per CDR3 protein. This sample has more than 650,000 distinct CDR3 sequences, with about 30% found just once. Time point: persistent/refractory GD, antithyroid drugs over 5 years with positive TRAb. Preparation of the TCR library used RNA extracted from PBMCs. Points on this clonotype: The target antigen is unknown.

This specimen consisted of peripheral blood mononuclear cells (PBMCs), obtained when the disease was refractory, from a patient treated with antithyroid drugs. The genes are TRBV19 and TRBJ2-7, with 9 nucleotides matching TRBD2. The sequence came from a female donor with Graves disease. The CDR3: CASSGVLAGTYEQYF. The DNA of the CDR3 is TGTGCCAGTAGTGGAGTTCTAGCGGGGACCTACGAGCAGTACTTC.